This T cell receptor (beta chain) was identified in a study of blood T cells in healthy people across ages. The study's findings and limits: Measured against age, TCR beta diversity per million T cells decreased in a roughly linear manner. For the donors, CMV status was unknown and possibly confounded expanded clonotype changes.

Together with a sample-barcoded 5' primer, a J-beta primer mix was included in a second PCR lasting roughly 6 to 12 cycles. TCRdb re-derived calls from the 5' RACE reads in MiXCR, one entry per CDR3 protein. This sample has 550,000 to 800,000 distinct CDR3 sequences; around 20% occur once, and the top ten carry roughly 3.6%. This clonotype has only a few counts. Antigen specificity is unknown. The CDR3 extends over 15 amino acids. The germline V and J ends were trimmed by 4 bases and 1 base, with 11 bases remaining between them. The sequencing sample was made of blood. This TCR derives from an older man in good health. The rearrangement uses TRBV12-3 or TRBV12-4 and TRBJ1-5; D gene uncertain. DNA of the CDR3: TGTGCCAGCAGTTCCGACCCATTCAGCAATCAGCCCCAGCATTTT. It encodes CASSSDPFSNQPQHF.